The 13 T cell receptor beta chains listed next were all sequenced from one sample in a study of blood T cell repertoires in COVID-19 (TCRdb year 2020). Receptor libraries were prepared by the immunoSEQ multiplex PCR assay. The source is immuneACCESS, and TCRdb retained only in-frame sequences with V and J called. Part of the clones is not carried over; for the studies checked, unresolved V genes explain less than half of this, and the remainder is unexplained. Present in this sample are 400,000 or so clones, 80% to 90% of which were seen just once. 0.9% to 1.2% of the sample is taken by the ten largest. Material: PBMCs or T cells enriched from blood (not recorded which). Receptors were obtained from a young man who had recovered from COVID-19.

The chain couples TRBV27 to TRBJ2-1; maybe TRBD2 (5 bases). Trimming removed 6 bases at V and 2 bases at J, with 11 bases between. CDR1 is MNHEY and CDR2 is SMNVEV in the germline V gene (reference sequence). The CDR3 has 14 amino acids. The DNA for the CDR3 is TGTGCCAGCAGGCCGGGGTTCGCCTACAATGAGCAGTTCTTC. Translating gives CASRPGFAYNEQFF.

The rearrangement joins TRBV19 to TRBJ2-1, with 9 positions matching TRBD2. V was pared by 4 bases and J by 9 bases, with 7 bases of the junction left unmatched. Germline CDR1 and CDR2: LNHDA and SQIVND (reference sequence). This CDR3 is 14 amino acids long. CDR3 region: CASSSLAGSGEQFF. The DNA for the CDR3 is TGTGCCAGTAGTAGCCTAGCGGGGTCCGGTGAGCAGTTCTTC.

In this sample, this clone turned up once. The chain has TRBV11-2 and TRBJ1-1, with D tentatively TRBD1 (6 bases). CDR3 length equals 15 residues. Germline V CDR1 and CDR2: SGHAT, FQNNGV. V dropped 2 bases and J dropped 1 base, with 11 bases sitting between them. CDR3 nucleotides: TGTGCCAGCAGCTTACAACAGGGCCCGAACACTGAAGCTTTCTTT. Its translation is CASSLQQGPNTEAFF.

The chain uses TRBV2 and TRBJ1-2, with 11 bases lining up with TRBD1. The CDR3 is 17 amino acids. CDR1 SNHLY and CDR2 FYNNEI come from the germline V gene. V was clipped by 4 bases and J by 6 bases; unmatched bases: 13. The CDR3 DNA reads TGTGCCAGCAGTGCATTGGGACAGGGGGGGAGAACTAATGGCTACACCTTC. Its translation is CASSALGQGGRTNGYTF. The full variable domain, in which reference TRBV2 and TRBJ1-2 provide the parts outside the CDR3, is EPEVTQTPSHQVTQMGQEVILRCVPISNHLYFYWYRQILGQKVEFLVSFYNNEISEKSEIFDDQFSVERPDGSNFTLKIRSTKLEDSAMYFCASSALGQGGRTNGYTFGSGTRLTVV.

J is TRBJ2-1 and V is TRBV6-6; 11 bases fit TRBD2. The germline gives CDR1 MNHNY, CDR2 SVGAGI (reference sequence). The length of the CDR3 is 14 residues. The junction had 3 bases not matched to a gene; V was cut back by 5 bases and J by 6 bases. CDR3 DNA sequence: TGTGCCAGCAGTCCCGGGACTAGCGGCAATGAGCAGTTCTTC. Amino acid sequence: CASSPGTSGNEQFF.

The J gene is TRBJ2-5, the V gene TRBV28, with D maybe TRBD1 (5 bases). V lost 1 base and J lost 1, with 7 bases in between. CDR1 is MDHEN, CDR2 SYDVKM, per germline. The CDR3 spans 14 residues. In nucleotides, the CDR3 is TGTGCCAGCAGTTTATCAGACAGCCAAGAGACCCAGTACTTC. This codes for CASSLSDSQETQYF.

J is TRBJ1-2 and V is TRBV30; D gene uncertain. CDR3 size: 16 residues. CDR1 is GTSNPN, CDR2 SVGIG, per germline (reference sequence). Trimming cost V 3 bases and J 2 bases, with 19 bases left between them. The CDR3 here is CAWREPRLNPNYGYTF. DNA of the CDR3: TGTGCCTGGAGAGAGCCCCGACTGAACCCGAACTATGGCTACACCTTC.

The rearrangement links TRBV12-5 to TRBJ1-6; 9 nucleotides line up with TRBD1. Germline lookup yields CDR1 LGHNT and CDR2 FRNRAP. The CDR3 runs 15 residues. J lost 8 bases, V lost 7 bases, and 9 bases had no gene match. The CDR3, as DNA: TGTGCTAGTGCAACGGCAGGACAGGGGTATTCACCCCTCCACTTT. This gives the protein CASATAGQGYSPLHF.

A few counts support this clone. V gene TRBV4-2 combines with J gene TRBJ1-5; 8 bases fit TRBD1. This CDR3 contains 14 residues. Looked up from germline, CDR1 is LGHNA and CDR2 is YNFKEQ. The V and J ends lost 1 base and 5 bases, in that order; junction bases with no gene match: 1. The DNA of the CDR3 is TGTGCCAGCAGCCAAGGGACAGGGCATCAGCCCCAGCATTTT. It specifies CASSQGTGHQPQHF.

In nucleotides, the CDR3 is TGTGCCAGCAGCTTAGTTGCGGGAGAAACCGGAGATACGCAGTATTTT. Translated: CASSLVAGETGDTQYF. The chain links TRBV11-1 to TRBJ2-3, with TRBD2 matching 7 bases. Germline V gene data show CDR1 as SGHAT and CDR2 as FQDESV (reference sequence). This CDR3 region has 16 residues. The trim removed 1 base at V and 5 bases at J, leaving 9 bases unmatched.

This chain uses TRBV7-2 with TRBJ2-3; D possibly corresponds to TRBD2 (6 bases). The germline V gene has CDR1 SGHTA and CDR2 FQGNSA. The CDR3 totals 14 residues. Trimming removed 5 bases from V and 0 bases from J, with 9 bases in between. The CDR3 loop is CASSPGTSTDTQYF. CDR3 nucleotides: TGTGCCAGCAGCCCCGGGACTAGCACAGATACGCAGTATTTT.

This chain links TRBV7-2 with TRBJ2-5, with 9 bases aligning to TRBD2. Trimming at V came to 5 bases and at J to 4 bases, leaving 8 bases not matched to a gene. The CDR3 sequence is 15 residues long. CDR1 is SGHTA, CDR2 FQGNSA, per germline. CDR3 amino acids: CASSIDSGRIETQYF. CDR3 DNA: TGTGCCAGCAGCATCGACAGCGGGAGGATAGAGACCCAGTACTTC.

This sequence joins TRBV7-9 and TRBJ1-1; possible D gene TRBD1, 5 bases. CDR1 is SEHNR, CDR2 FQNEAQ, per germline (reference sequence). The CDR3 runs 14 residues. V lost 2 bases to trimming and J lost 0 bases, with 7 bases between them. The CDR3 region is CASSLQGMNTEAFF. In DNA, the CDR3 is TGTGCCAGCAGCTTACAGGGCATGAACACTGAAGCTTTCTTT.